This T cell receptor (beta chain) was identified in a study of blood T cells in healthy people across ages. Concerning this clonotype itself: A much bigger clone sits one base away, suggesting this may be a read error.

The length of the CDR3 is 16 residues. Germline V gene sequence: CDR1 SGHTA, CDR2 FQGTGA. It was with a sample-barcoded 5' primer and a J-beta primer mix that a second PCR of about 6 to 12 cycles was run. With 12 random nucleotides, a template-switch adaptor tagged each individual cDNA molecule. Individual samples furnished no less than 2.5 million CDR3-containing paired-end reads apiece. TCRdb processed the 5' RACE reads anew with MiXCR; each CDR3 protein has one entry. The sample lists 730,000 or so distinct CDR3 sequences; 35% to 45% were seen once. Sequencing was done on a sample of blood. The receptor comes from a woman aged 60-75 years in good health. The chain has TRBV7-3 and TRBJ2-3; 9 bases map to TRBD2. The CDR3 coding sequence is TGTGCCCGCAGCCTGACTCAGCGGGGGGGCACAGATACGCAGTATTTT. Protein product: CARSLTQRGGTDTQYF.